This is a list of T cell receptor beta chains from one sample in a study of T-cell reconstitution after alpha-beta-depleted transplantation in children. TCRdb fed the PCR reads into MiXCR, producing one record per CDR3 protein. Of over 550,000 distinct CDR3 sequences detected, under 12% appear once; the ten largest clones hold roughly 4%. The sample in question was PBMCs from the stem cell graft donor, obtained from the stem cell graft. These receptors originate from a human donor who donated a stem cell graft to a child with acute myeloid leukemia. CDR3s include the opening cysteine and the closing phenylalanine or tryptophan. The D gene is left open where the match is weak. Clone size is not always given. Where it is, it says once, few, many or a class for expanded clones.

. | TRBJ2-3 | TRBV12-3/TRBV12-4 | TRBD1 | CASRRRQGALGTDTQYF | TGTGCCAGCAGACGCAGACAGGGGGCGTTGGGCACAGATACGCAGTATTTT
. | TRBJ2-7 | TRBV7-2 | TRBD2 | CASSQLGREGDEQYF | TGTGCCAGCAGCCAGCTGGGGCGGGAGGGCGACGAGCAGTACTTC
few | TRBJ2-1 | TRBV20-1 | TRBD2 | CSAWTSGSRNEQFF | TGCAGTGCTTGGACTAGCGGGAGCCGAAATGAGCAGTTCTTC
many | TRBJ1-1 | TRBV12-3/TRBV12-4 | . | CATSSVRRAGAFF | TGTGCCACCTCGTCTGTCAGGCGGGCCGGGGCTTTCTTT
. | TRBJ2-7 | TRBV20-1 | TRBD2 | CSASRTSVSGEWGSYEQYF | TGCAGTGCTAGTAGGACTAGCGTTTCGGGAGAATGGGGCTCCTACGAGCAGTACTTC
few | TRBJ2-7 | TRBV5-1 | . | CASSFPSSGFMDYEQYF | TGCGCCAGCAGCTTCCCCTCAAGTGGCTTCATGGACTACGAGCAGTACTTC
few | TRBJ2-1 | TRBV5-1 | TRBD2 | CASSALLAGLWNEQFF | TGCGCCAGCAGCGCCTTACTAGCGGGACTTTGGAATGAGCAGTTCTTC
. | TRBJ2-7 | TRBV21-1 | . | CASSKALSGDPDSPGGLSLYEQYF | TGTGCCAGCAGCAAAGCGCTTTCCGGCGACCCCGACAGTCCAGGGGGCCTTAGCCTCTACGAGCAGTACTTC
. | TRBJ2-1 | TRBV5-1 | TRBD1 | CASSSGQDSYNEQFF | TGCGCCAGCAGCTCTGGACAGGACTCCTACAATGAGCAGTTCTTC
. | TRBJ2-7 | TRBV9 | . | CASSGSSSGEQYF | TGTGCCAGCAGCGGGAGTAGCTCCGGCGAGCAGTACTTC
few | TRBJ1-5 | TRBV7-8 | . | CASSLVAGLVNQPQHF | TGTGCCAGCAGCTTAGTCGCAGGGCTCGTCAATCAGCCCCAGCATTTT
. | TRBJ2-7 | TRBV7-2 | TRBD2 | CASSSRTSGRVYEQYF | TGTGCCAGCAGCAGTAGGACTAGCGGGAGGGTGTACGAGCAGTACTTC
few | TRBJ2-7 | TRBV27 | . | CASLRAGDSYEQYF | TGTGCCAGTCTAAGGGCAGGGGACTCCTACGAGCAGTACTTC
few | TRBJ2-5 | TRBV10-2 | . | CASSVGRGLGETQYF | TGCGCCAGCAGTGTTGGACGGGGGTTGGGCGAGACCCAGTACTTC
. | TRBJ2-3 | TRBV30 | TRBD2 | CAWSGFSLAGGGGTDTQYF | TGTGCCTGGAGTGGATTTAGTCTAGCGGGAGGCGGGGGCACAGATACGCAGTATTTT